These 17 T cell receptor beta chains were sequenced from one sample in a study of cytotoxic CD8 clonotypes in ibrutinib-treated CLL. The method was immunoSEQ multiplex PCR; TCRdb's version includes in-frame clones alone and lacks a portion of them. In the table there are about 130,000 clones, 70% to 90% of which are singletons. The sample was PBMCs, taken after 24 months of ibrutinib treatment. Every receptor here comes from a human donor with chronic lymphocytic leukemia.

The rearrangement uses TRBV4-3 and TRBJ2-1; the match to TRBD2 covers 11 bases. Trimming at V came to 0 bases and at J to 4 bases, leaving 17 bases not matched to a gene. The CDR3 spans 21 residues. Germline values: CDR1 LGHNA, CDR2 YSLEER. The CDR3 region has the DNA TGCGCCAGCAGCCAAGAGGGGGAACTAGCGGGGGTCCCTACAAAATACAATGAGCAGTTCTTC. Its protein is CASSQEGELAGVPTKYNEQFF.

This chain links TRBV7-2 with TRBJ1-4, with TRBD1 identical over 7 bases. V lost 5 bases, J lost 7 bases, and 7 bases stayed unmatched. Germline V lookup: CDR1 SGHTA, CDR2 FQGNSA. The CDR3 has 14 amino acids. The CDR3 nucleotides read TGTGCCAGCAGCCTAGGGGGCGGGGGTGAAAAACTGTTTTTT. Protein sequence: CASSLGGGGEKLFF.

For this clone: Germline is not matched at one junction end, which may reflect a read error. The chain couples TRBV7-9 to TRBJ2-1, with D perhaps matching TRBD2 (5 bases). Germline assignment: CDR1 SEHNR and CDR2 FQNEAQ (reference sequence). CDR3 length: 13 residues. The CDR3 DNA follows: TGTGCCAGCAACTTACGGCGAGCGGATGAGCAGTTCTTC. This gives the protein CASNLRRADEQFF.

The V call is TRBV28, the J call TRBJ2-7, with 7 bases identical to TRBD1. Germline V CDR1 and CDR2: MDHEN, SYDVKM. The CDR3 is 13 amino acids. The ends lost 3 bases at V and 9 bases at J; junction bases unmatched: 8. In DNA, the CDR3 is TGTGCCAGCAGTTTCGGACAGGCTCTGGGGCAGTACTTC. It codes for CASSFGQALGQYF.

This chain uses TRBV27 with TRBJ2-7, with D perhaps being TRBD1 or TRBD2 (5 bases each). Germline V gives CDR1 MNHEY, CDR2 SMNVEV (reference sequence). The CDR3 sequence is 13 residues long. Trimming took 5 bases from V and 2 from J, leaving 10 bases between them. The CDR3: CASSPGPTYEQYF. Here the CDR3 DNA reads TGTGCCAGCAGTCCGGGACCCACCTACGAGCAGTACTTC.

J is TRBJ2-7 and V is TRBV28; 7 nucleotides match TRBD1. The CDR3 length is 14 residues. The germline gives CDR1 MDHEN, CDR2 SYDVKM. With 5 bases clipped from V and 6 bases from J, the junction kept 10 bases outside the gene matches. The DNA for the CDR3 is TGTGCCAGCAGTAGGAAAGGGGGCTTCGGCGAGCAGTACTTC. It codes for CASSRKGGFGEQYF.

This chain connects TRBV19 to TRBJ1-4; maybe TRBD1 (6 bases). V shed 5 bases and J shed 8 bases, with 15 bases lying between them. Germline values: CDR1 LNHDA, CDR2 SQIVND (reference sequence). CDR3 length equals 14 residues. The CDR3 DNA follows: TGTGCCAGTAGTCTACAGGACAGCCCCGAAAAACTGTTTTTT. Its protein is CASSLQDSPEKLFF.

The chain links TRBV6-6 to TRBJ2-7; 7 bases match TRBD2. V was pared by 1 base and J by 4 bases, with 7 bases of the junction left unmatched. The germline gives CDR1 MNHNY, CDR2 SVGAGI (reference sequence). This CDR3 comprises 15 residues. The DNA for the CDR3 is TGTGCCAGCAGTTACTGGGGGGGAGAACGATACGAGCAGTACTTC. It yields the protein CASSYWGGERYEQYF.

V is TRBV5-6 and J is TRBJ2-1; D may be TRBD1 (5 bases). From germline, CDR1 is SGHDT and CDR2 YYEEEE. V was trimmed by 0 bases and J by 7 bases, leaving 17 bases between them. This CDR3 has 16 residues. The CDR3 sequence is CASSLEGLTVRNEQFF. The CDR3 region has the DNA TGTGCCAGCAGCTTGGAGGGGTTGACTGTTAGGAATGAGCAGTTCTTC.

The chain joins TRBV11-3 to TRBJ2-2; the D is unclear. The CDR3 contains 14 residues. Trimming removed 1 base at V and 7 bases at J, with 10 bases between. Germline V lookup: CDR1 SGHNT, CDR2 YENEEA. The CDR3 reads CASSLGGDRGELFF. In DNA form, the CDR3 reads TGTGCCAGCAGCTTAGGGGGTGATCGCGGGGAGCTGTTTTTT.

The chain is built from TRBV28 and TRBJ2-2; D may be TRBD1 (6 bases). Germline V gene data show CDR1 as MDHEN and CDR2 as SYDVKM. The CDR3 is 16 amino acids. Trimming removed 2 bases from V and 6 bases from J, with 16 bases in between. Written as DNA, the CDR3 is TGTGCCAGCAGTTTACCCCAAGGACAGAGACCCGGGGAGCTGTTTTTT. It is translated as CASSLPQGQRPGELFF. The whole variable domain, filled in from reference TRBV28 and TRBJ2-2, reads DVKVTQSSRYLVKRTGEKVFLECVQDMDHENMFWYRQDPGLGLRLIYFSYDVKMKEKGDIPEGYSVSREKKERFSLILESASTNQTSMYLCASSLPQGQRPGELFFGEGSRLTVL.

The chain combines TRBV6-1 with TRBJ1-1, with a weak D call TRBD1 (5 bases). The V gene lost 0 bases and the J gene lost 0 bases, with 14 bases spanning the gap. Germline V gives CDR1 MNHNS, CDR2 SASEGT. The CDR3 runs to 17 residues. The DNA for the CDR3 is TGTGCCAGCAGTGAAGCAGAGACAGAAAGGATGAACACTGAAGCTTTCTTT. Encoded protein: CASSEAETERMNTEAFF.

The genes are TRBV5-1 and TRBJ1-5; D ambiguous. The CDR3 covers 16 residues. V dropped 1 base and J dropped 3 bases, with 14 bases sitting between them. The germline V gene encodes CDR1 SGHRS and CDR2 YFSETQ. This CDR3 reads CASSLLPGPVNQPQHF. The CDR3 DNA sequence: TGCGCCAGCAGCTTGCTCCCCGGGCCAGTCAATCAGCCCCAGCATTTT.

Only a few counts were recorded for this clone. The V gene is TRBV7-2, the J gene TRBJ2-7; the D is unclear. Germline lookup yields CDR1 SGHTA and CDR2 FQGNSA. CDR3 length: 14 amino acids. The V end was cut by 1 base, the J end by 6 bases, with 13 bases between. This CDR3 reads CASSLGARSSEQYF. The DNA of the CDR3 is TGTGCCAGCAGCTTAGGGGCGAGGAGCAGCGAGCAGTACTTC.

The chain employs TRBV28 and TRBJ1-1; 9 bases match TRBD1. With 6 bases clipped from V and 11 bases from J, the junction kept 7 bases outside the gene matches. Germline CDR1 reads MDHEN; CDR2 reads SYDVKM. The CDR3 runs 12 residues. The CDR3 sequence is CASRLQGAEAFF. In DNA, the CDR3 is TGTGCCAGCAGATTACAGGGGGCGGAGGCTTTCTTT. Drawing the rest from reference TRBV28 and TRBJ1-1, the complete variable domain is DVKVTQSSRYLVKRTGEKVFLECVQDMDHENMFWYRQDPGLGLRLIYFSYDVKMKEKGDIPEGYSVSREKKERFSLILESASTNQTSMYLCASRLQGAEAFFGQGTRLTVV.

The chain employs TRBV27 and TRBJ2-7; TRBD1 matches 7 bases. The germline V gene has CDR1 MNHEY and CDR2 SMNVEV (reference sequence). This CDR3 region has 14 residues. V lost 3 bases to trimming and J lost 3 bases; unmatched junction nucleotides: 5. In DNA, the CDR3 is TGTGCCAGCAGTTTTTTGACAGGGAACTACGAGCAGTACTTC. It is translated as CASSFLTGNYEQYF.

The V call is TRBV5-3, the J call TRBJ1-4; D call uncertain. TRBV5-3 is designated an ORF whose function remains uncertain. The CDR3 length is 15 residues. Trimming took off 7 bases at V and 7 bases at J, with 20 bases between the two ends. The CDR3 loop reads CARANFSSLLEKLFF. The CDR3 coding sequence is TGTGCCAGAGCAAATTTCAGTTCCCTGCTTGAAAAACTGTTTTTT.